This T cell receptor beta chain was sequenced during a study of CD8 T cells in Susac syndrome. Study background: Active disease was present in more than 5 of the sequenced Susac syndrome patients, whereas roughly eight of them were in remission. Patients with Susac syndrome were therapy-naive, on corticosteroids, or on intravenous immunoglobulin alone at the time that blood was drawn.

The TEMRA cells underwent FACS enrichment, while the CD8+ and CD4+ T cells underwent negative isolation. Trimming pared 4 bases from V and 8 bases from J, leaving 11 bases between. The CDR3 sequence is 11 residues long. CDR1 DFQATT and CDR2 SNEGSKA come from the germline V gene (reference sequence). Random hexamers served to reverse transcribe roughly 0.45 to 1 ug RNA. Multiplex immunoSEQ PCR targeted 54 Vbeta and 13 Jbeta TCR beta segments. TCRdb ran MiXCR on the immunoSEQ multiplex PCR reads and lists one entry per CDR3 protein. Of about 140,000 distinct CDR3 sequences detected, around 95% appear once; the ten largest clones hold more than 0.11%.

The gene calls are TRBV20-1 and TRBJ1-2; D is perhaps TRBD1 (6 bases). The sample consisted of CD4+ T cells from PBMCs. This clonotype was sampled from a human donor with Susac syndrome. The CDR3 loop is CSATGAGGYTF. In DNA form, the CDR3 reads TGCAGTGCTACAGGGGCTGGAGGCTACACCTTC.